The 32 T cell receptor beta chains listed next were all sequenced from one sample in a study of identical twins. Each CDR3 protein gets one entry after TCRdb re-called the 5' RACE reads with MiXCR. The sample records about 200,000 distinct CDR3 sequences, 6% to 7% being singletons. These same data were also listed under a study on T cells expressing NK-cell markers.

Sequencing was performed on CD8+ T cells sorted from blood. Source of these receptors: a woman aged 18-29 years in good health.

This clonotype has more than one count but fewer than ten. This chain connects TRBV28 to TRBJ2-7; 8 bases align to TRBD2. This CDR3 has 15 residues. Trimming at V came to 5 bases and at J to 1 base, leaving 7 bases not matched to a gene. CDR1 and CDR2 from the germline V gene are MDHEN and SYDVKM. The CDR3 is CASSPPQRGSYEQYF. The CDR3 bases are TGTGCCAGCAGTCCCCCCCAGCGGGGGTCCTACGAGCAGTACTTC.

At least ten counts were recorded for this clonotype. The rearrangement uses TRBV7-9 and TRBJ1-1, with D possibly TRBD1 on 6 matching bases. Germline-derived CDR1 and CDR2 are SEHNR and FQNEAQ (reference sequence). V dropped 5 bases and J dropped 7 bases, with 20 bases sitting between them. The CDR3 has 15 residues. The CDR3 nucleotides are TGTGCCAGCAGCATCAAAGGGGGGAGAGACGTTGAAGCTTTCTTT. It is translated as CASSIKGGRDVEAFF.

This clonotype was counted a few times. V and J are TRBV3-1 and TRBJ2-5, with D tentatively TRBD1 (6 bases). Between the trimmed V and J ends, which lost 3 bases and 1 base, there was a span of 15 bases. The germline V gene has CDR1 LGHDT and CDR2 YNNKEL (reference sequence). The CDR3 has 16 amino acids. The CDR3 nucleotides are TGTGCCAGCAGCCAGGGAACAGGGACACCCCAAGAGACCCAGTACTTC. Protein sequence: CASSQGTGTPQETQYF.

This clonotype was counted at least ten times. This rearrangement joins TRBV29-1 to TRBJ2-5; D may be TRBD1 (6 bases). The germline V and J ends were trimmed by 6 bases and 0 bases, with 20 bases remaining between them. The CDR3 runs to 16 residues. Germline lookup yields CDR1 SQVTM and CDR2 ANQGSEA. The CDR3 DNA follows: TGCAGCGTAGAGGACAGTGGAAAGAAGTACCAAGAGACCCAGTACTTC. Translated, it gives CSVEDSGKKYQETQYF. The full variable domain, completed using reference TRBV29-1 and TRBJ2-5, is SAVISQKPSRDICQRGTSLTIQCQVDSQVTMMFWYRQQPGQSLTLIATANQGSEATYESGFVIDKFPISRPNLTFSTLTVSNMSPEDSSIYLCSVEDSGKKYQETQYFGPGTRLLVL.

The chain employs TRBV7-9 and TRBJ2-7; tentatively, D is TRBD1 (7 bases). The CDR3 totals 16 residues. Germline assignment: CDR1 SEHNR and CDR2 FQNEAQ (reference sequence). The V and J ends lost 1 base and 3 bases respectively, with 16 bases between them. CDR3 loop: CASSLVGGRGDYEQYF. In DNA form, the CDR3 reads TGTGCCAGCAGCTTAGTAGGTGGCAGGGGGGACTACGAGCAGTACTTC.

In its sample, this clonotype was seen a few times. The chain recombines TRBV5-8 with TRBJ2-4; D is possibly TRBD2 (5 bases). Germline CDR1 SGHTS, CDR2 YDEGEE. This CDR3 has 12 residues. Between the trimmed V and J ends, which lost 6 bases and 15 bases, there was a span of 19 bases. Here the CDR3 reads CASTNLRDTRYF. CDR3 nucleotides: TGTGCCAGCACCAATCTACGGGATACTCGGTACTTC.

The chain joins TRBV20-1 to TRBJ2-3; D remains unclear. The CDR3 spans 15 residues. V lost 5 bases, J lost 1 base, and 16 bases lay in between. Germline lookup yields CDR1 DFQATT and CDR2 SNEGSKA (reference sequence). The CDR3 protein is CSAQQIKTGTDTQYF. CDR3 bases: TGCAGTGCTCAACAAATCAAAACTGGCACAGATACGCAGTATTTT.

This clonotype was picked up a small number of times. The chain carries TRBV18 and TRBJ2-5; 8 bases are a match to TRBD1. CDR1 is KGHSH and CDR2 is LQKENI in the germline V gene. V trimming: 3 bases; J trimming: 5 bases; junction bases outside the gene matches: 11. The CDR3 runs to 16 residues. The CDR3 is CASSPQGQGTWETQYF. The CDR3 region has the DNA TGTGCCAGCTCACCCCAAGGACAGGGAACGTGGGAGACCCAGTACTTC.

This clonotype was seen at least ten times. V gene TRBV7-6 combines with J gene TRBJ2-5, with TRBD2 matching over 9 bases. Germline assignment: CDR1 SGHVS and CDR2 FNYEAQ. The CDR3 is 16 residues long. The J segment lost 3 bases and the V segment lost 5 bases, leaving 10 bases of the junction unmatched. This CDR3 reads CASSLPAGGWEETQYF. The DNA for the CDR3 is TGTGCCAGCAGCCTTCCAGCGGGGGGCTGGGAAGAGACCCAGTACTTC. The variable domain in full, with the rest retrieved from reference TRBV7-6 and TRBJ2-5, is GAGVSQSPRYKVTKRGQDVALRCDPISGHVSLYWYRQALGQGPEFLTYFNYEAQQDKSGLPNDRFSAERPEGSISTLTIQRTEQRDSAMYRCASSLPAGGWEETQYFGPGTRLLVL.

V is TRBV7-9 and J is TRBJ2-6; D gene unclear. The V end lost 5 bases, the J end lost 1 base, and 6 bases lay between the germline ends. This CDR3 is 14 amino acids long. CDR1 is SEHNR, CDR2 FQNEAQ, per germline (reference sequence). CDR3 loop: CASSHESGANVLTF. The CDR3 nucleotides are TGTGCCAGCAGCCATGAATCTGGGGCCAACGTCCTGACTTTC.

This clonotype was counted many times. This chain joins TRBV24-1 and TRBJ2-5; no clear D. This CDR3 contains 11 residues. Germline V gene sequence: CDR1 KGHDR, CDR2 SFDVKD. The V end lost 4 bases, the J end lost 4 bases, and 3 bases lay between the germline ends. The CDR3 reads CATSDGETQYF. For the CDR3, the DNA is TGTGCCACCAGTGACGGAGAGACCCAGTACTTC.

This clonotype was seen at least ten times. The CDR3 loop is CANRDVYGYTF. CDR3 sequence (DNA): TGTGCCAACCGGGATGTCTATGGCTACACCTTC. The chain joins TRBV12-3 or TRBV12-4 to TRBJ1-2; no clear D. The V and J ends lost 10 bases and 4 bases respectively, with 10 bases between them. The CDR3 loop spans 11 amino acids.

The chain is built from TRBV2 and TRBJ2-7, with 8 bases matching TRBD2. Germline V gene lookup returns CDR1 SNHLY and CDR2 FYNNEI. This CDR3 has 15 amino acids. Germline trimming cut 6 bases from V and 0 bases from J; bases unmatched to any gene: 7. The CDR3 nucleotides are TGTGCCAGCAGGGAACTAGCGGCCGGCTCCTACGAGCAGTACTTC. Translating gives CASRELAAGSYEQYF.

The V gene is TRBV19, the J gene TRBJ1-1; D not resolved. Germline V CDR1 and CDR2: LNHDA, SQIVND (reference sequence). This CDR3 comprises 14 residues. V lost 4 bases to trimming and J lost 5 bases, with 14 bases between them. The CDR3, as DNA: TGTGCCAGTAGTACGGACGGCGGGGTAACTGAAGCTTTCTTT. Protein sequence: CASSTDGGVTEAFF.

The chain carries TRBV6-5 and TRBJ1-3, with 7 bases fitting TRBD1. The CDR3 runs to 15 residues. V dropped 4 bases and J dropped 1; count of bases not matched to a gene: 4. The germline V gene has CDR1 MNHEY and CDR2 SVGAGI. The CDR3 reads CASSLYRGSGNTIYF. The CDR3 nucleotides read TGTGCCAGCAGTTTATACAGGGGTTCTGGAAACACCATATATTTT.

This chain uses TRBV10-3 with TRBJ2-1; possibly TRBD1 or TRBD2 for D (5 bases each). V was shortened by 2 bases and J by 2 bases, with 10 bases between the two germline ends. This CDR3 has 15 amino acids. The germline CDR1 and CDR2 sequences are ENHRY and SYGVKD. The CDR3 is CAISERDAAYNEQFF. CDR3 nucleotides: TGTGCCATCAGTGAGAGGGACGCCGCCTACAATGAGCAGTTCTTC.

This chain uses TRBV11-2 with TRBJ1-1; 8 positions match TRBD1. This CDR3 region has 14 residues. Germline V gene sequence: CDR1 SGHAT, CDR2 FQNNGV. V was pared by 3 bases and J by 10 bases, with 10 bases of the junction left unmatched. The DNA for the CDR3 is TGTGCCAGCAGCTTTACGACCGGGACAGGCCGAGCTTTCTTT. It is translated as CASSFTTGTGRAFF.

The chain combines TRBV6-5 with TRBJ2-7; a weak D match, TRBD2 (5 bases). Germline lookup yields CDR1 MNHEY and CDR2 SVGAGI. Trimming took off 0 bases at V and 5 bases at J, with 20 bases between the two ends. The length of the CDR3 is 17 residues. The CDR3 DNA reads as TGTGCCAGCAGTTACTCGGATTTGAGGGCAGCCTTCAACGAGCAGTACTTC. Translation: CASSYSDLRAAFNEQYF.

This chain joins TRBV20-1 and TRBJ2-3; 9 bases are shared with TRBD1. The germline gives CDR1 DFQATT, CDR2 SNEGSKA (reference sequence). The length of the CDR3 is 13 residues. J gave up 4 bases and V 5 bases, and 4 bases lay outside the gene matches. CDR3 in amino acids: CSAADRGADTQYF. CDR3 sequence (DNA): TGCAGTGCTGCGGACAGGGGAGCAGATACGCAGTATTTT.

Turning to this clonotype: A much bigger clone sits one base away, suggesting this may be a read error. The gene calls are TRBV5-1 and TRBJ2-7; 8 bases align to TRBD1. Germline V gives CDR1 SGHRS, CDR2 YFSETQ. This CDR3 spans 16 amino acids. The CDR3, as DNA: TGCGCCAGCAGCAATCCCTCGGACAGGGTCTCCTACGAGCTGTACTTC. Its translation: CASSNPSDRVSYELYF.

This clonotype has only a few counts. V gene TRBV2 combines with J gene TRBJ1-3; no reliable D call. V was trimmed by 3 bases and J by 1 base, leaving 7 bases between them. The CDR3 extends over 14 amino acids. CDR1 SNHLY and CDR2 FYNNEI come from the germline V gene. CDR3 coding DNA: TGTGCCAGCAGTGAGGGGAATTCTGGAAACACCATATATTTT. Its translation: CASSEGNSGNTIYF.

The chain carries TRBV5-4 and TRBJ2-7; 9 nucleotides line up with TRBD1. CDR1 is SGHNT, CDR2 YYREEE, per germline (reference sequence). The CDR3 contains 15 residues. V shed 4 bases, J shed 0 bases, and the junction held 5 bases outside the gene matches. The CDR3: CASSERTGVSYEQYF. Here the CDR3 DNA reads TGTGCCAGCAGCGAGAGGACAGGGGTCTCCTACGAGCAGTACTTC.

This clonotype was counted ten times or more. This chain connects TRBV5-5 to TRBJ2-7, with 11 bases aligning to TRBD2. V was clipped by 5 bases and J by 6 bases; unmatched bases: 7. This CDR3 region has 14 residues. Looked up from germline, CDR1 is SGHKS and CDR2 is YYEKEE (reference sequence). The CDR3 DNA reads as TGTGCCAGCAGTACTAGCGGGAGATTGTTCGAGCAGTACTTC. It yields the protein CASSTSGRLFEQYF. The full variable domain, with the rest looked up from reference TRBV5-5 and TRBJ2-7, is DAGVTQSPTHLIKTRGQQVTLRCSPISGHKSVSWYQQVLGQGPQFIFQYYEKEERGRGNFPDRFSARQFPNYSSELNVNALLLGDSALYLCASSTSGRLFEQYFGPGTRLTVT.

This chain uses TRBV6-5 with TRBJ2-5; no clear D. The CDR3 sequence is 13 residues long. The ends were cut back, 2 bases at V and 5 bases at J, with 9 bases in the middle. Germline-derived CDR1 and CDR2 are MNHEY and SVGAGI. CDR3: CASSYGGSETQYF. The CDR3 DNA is TGTGCCAGCAGTTACGGTGGTTCGGAGACCCAGTACTTC.

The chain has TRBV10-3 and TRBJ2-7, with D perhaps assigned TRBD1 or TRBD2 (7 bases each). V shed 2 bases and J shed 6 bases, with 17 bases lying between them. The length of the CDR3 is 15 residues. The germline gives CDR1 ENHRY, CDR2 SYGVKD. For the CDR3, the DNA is TGTGCCATCAGTGAGCCCATCGACAGGGAGGGCGAGCAGTACTTC. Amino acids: CAISEPIDREGEQYF.

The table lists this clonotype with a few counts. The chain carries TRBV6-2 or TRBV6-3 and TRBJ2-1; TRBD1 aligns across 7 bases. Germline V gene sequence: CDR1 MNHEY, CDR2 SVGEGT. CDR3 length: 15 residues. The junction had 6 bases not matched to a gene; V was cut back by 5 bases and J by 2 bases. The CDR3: CASSDRQGTYNEQFF. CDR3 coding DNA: TGTGCCAGCAGTGACCGACAGGGCACCTACAATGAGCAGTTCTTC.

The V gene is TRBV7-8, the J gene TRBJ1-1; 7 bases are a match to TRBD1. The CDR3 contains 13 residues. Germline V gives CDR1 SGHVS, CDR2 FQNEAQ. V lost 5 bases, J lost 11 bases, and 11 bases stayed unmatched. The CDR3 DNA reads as TGTGCCAGCAGCCCAGGGGGTGGGTTGGGGGCTTTCTTT. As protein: CASSPGGGLGAFF.

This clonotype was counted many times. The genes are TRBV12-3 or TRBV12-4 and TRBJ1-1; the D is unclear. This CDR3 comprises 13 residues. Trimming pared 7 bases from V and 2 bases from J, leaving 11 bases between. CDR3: CASNFGVNTEAFF. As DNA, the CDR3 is TGTGCCAGCAATTTTGGGGTTAACACTGAAGCTTTCTTT.

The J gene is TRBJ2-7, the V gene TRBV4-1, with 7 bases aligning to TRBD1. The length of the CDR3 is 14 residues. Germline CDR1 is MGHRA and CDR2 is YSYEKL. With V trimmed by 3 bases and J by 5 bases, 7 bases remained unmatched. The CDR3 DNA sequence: TGCGCCAGCAGCCAGGGGGACAGTGCCGACGAGCAGTACTTC. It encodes CASSQGDSADEQYF.

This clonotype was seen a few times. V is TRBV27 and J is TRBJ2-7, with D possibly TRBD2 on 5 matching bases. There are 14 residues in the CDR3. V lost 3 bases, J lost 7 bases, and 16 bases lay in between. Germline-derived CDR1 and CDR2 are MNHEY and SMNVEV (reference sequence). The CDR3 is CASSLETEEDEQYF. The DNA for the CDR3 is TGTGCCAGCAGTTTGGAGACGGAGGAAGATGAGCAGTACTTC.

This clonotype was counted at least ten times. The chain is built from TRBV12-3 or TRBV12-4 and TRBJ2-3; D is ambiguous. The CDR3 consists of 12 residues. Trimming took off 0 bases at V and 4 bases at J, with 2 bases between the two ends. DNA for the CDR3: TGTGCCAGCAGTTTAGCTTCAGATACGCAGTATTTT. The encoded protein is CASSLASDTQYF.

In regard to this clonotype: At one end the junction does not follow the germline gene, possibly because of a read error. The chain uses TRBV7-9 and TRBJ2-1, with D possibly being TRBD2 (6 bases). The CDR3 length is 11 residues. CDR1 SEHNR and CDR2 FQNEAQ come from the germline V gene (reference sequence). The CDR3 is CASSLGLEMLF. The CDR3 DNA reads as TGTGCCAGCAGCTTAGGACTAGAGATGCTCTTC.